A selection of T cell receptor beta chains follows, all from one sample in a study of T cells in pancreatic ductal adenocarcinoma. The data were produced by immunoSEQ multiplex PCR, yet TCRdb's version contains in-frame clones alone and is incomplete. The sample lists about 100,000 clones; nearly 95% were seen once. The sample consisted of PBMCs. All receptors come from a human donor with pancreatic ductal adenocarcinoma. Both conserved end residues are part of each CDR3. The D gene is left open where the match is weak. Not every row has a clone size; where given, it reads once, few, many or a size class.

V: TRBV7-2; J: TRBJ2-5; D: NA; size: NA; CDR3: CASSLASAGALETQYF; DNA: TGTGCCAGCAGCTTAGCGTCTGCGGGGGCTTTAGAGACCCAGTACTTC
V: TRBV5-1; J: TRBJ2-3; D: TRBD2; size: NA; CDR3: CASSQRLAETTDTQYF; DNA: TGCGCCAGCAGCCAAAGACTAGCGGAGACCACAGATACGCAGTATTTT
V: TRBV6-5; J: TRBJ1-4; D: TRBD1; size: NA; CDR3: CASSSLGTGEKLFF; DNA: TGTGCCAGCAGTTCACTTGGGACAGGTGAAAAACTGTTTTTT
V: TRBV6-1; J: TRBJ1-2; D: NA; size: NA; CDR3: CASSDSSGVGYTF; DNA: TGTGCCAGCAGTGATTCGTCAGGGGTAGGCTACACCTTC
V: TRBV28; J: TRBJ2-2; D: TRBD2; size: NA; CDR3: CASSHGTRVGELFF; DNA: TGTGCCAGCAGCCACGGGACTAGAGTTGGGGAGCTGTTTTTT
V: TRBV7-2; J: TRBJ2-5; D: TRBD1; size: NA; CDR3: CASSLTGGGQETQYF; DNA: TGTGCCAGCAGCTTGACAGGGGGCGGCCAAGAGACCCAGTACTTC
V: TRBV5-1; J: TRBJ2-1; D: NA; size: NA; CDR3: CASSLVLAEYNEQFF; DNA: TGCGCCAGCAGCTTGGTACTAGCAGAATACAATGAGCAGTTCTTC
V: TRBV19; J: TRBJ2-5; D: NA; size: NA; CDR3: CASSGMEETQYF; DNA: TGTGCCAGTAGCGGGATGGAAGAGACCCAGTACTTC
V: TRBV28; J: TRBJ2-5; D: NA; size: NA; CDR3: CASQDRPRETQYF; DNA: TGTGCCAGCCAGGACAGACCTAGAGAGACCCAGTACTTC
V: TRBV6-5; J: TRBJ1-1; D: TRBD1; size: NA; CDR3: CASSPQGAVNTEAFF; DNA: TGTGCCAGCAGTCCTCAGGGGGCCGTGAACACTGAAGCTTTCTTT
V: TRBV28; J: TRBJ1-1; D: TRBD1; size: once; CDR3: CAIQTGVNTEAFF; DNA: TGTGCCATACAAACAGGGGTGAACACTGAAGCTTTCTTT
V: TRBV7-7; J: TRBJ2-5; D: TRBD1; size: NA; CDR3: CASSRDREETQYF; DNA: TGTGCTAGCAGCCGCGACAGGGAAGAGACCCAGTACTTC
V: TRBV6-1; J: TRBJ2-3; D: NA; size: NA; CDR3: CASSDGSGATDTQYF; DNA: TGTGCCAGCAGTGACGGGTCAGGGGCCACAGATACGCAGTATTTT
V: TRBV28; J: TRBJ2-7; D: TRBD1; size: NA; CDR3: CASSLTGGAYEQYF; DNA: TGTGCCAGCAGTCTCACAGGGGGCGCATATGAGCAGTACTTC
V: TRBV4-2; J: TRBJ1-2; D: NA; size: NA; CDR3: CASSQESRDSGYTF; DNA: TGTGCCAGCAGCCAAGAGTCCAGAGACTCTGGCTACACCTTC
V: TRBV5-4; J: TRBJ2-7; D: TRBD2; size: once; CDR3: CASSVSGIYEQYF; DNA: TGTGCCAGCAGCGTTAGCGGGATCTACGAGCAGTACTTC
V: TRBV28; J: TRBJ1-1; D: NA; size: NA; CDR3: CASSLHLGGTEAFF; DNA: TGTGCCAGCAGTTTACACCTGGGGGGCACTGAAGCTTTCTTT
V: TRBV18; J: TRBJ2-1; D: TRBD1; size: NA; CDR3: CASSSSLGQGANEQFF; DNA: TGTGCCAGCTCAAGTTCGTTGGGACAGGGGGCCAATGAGCAGTTCTTC
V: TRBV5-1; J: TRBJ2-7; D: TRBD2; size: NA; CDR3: CASSSTSGRGYEQYF; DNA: TGCGCCAGCAGCTCCACTAGCGGGAGAGGGTACGAGCAGTACTTC
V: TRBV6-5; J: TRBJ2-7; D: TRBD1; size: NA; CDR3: CASRTGGGYEQYF; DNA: TGTGCCAGCAGGACAGGGGGCGGCTACGAGCAGTACTTC
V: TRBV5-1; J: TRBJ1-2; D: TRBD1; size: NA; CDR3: CASSWRPGQGVVNYGYTF; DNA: TGCGCCAGCAGCTGGAGGCCGGGACAGGGGGTCGTTAACTATGGCTACACCTTC
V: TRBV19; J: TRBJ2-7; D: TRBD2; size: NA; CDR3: CASSKTSGTYEQYF; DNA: TGTGCCAGTAGTAAAACTAGCGGGACCTACGAGCAGTACTTC
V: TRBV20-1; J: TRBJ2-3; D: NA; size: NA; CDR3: CSAKPQDTQYF; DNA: TGCAGTGCTAAGCCCCAAGATACGCAGTATTTT
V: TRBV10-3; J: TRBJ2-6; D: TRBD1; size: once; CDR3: CATDRGSSGANVLTF; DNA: TGTGCCACAGACAGGGGCTCCTCTGGGGCCAACGTCCTGACTTTC
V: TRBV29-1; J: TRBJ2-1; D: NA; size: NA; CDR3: CSVERGTDEQFF; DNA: TGCAGCGTTGAAAGGGGTACCGATGAGCAGTTCTTC
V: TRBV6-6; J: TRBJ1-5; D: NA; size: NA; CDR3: CASSTDIDKNQPQHF; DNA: TGTGCCAGCAGCACGGACATCGACAAAAATCAGCCCCAGCATTTT
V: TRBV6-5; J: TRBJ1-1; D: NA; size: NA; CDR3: CATKTTGLRAFF; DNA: TGTGCCACCAAAACAACGGGTCTTAGAGCTTTCTTT
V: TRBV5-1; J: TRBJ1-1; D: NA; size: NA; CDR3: CASSLVSGVTEAFF; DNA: TGCGCCAGCAGCTTGGTGTCCGGGGTGACTGAAGCTTTCTTT
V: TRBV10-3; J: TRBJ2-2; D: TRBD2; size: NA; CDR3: CAISDTSENTGELFF; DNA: TGTGCCATCAGTGATACTAGCGAGAACACCGGGGAGCTGTTTTTT
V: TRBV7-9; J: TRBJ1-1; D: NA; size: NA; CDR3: CASSLGRTEAFF; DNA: TGTGCCAGCAGCTTGGGGAGGACTGAAGCTTTCTTT
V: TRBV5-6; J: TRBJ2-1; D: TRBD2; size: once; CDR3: CASSLPGLAIYEQFF; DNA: TGTGCCAGCAGTTTACCGGGACTAGCGATCTATGAGCAGTTCTTC
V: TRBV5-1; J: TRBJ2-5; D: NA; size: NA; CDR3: CASSFNGGAETQYF; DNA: TGCGCCAGCAGCTTCAACGGGGGAGCGGAGACCCAGTACTTC
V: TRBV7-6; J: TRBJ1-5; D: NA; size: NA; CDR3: CASSRGQGQPQHF; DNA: TGTGCCAGCAGCCGAGGGCAAGGACAGCCCCAGCATTTT
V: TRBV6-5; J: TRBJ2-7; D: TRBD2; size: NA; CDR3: CASRRGVSSYEQYF; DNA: TGTGCCAGCAGGCGGGGGGTGAGCTCCTACGAGCAGTACTTC
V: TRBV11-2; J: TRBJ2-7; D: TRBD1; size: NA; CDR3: CASSSTGGYEQYF; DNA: TGTGCCAGCAGCTCAACAGGGGGCTACGAGCAGTACTTC
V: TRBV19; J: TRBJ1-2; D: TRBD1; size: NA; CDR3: CASRTGNYGYTF; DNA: TGTGCCAGTAGGACAGGGAACTATGGCTACACCTTC
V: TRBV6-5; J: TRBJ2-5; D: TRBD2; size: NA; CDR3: CASSYRGGREETQYF; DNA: TGTGCCAGCAGTTATCGTGGGGGGAGGGAAGAGACCCAGTACTTC
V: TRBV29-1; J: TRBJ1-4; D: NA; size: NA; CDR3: CSARTDNEKLFF; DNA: TGCAGCGCCAGGACAGATAATGAAAAACTGTTTTTT
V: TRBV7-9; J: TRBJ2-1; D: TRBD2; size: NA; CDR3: CASSLRRTSGYNEQFF; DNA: TGTGCCAGCAGCTTACGTCGGACTAGCGGGTACAATGAGCAGTTCTTC
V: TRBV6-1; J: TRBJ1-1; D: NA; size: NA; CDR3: CASSEGINRYTEAFF; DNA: TGTGCCAGCAGTGAAGGAATAAACCGGTACACTGAAGCTTTCTTT
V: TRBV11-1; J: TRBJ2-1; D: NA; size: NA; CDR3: CASSFGSSSYNEQFF; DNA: TGTGCCAGCAGCTTTGGTTCCAGCTCCTACAATGAGCAGTTCTTC
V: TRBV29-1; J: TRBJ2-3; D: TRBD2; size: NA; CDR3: CSVLGLAGADTQYF; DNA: TGCAGCGTTCTTGGACTAGCGGGAGCAGATACGCAGTATTTT
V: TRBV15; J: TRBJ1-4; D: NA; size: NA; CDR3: CATSPEGTPASEKLFF; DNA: TGTGCCACCAGCCCCGAGGGAACCCCCGCCAGTGAAAAACTGTTTTTT
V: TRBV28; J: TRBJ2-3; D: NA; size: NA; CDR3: CASLVYTKGQGTDTQYF; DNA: TGTGCCAGCCTCGTTTATACCAAGGGGCAAGGCACAGATACGCAGTATTTT
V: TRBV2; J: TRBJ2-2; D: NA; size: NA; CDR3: CASSEQGTGELFF; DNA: TGTGCCAGCAGTGAACAGGGGACCGGGGAGCTGTTTTTT
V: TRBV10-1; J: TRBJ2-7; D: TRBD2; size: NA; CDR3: CASSENGLENEQYF; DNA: TGCGCCAGCAGTGAAAATGGACTAGAAAACGAGCAGTACTTC
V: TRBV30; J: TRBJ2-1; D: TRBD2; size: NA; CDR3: CAWSGGGNEQFF; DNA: TGTGCCTGGAGTGGCGGGGGCAATGAGCAGTTCTTC
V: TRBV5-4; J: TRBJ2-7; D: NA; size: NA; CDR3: CASSLGGPGQPWQYF; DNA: TGTGCCAGCAGCTTGGGGGGACCGGGACAACCCTGGCAGTACTTC
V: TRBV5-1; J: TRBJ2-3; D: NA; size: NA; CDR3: CASSLVVTDTQYF; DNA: TGCGCCAGCAGCTTGGTCGTCACAGATACGCAGTATTTT
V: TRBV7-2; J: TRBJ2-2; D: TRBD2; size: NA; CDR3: CASSLSGREMGGELFF; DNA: TGTGCCAGCAGCTTGTCTGGGCGGGAGATGGGCGGGGAGCTGTTTTTT
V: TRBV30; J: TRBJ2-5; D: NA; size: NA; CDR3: CAWSVTRAETQYF; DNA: TGTGCCTGGAGTGTAACTCGTGCGGAGACCCAGTACTTC
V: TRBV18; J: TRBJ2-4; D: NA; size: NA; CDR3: CASSPPSEDKNIQYF; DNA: TGTGCCAGCTCACCACCGTCCGAGGACAAAAACATTCAGTACTTC
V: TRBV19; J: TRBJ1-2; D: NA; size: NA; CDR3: CASSMNFGQNYGYTF; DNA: TGTGCCAGTAGTATGAATTTTGGACAGAACTATGGCTACACCTTC
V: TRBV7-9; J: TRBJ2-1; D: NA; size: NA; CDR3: CASTPQSEQFF; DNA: TGTGCCAGCACCCCACAGAGTGAGCAGTTCTTC